This T cell receptor (beta chain) was retrieved from a study of CD8 T cells in Susac syndrome. The trim removed 3 bases at V and 5 bases at J, leaving 10 bases unmatched. The CDR3 contains 16 residues. Germline CDR1 LNHDA, CDR2 SQIVND (reference sequence). Sequencing of TCR beta was carried out in blood CD8+ and CD4+ T cells. RNA was extracted with the RNeasy kit, and a quantity of about 0.5 to 1 ug was reverse transcribed using random hexamers. One entry per CDR3 protein results from TCRdb running MiXCR on the immunoSEQ multiplex PCR reads. Of about 280,000 distinct CDR3 sequences in the sample, 70% to 90% are singletons; the top ten hold around 0.12%.

This clonotype originated in a human donor with multiple sclerosis. The V gene is TRBV19, the J gene TRBJ2-1, with 7 bases lining up with TRBD2. Sequences were obtained from CD8+ T cells from PBMCs. CDR3 residues: CASSIGGGFIDNEQFF. Written as DNA, the CDR3 is TGTGCCAGTAGTATTGGCGGGGGATTTATCGACAATGAGCAGTTCTTC. The whole variable domain, remainder taken from reference TRBV19 and TRBJ2-1, is DGGITQSPKYLFRKEGQNVTLSCEQNLNHDAMYWYRQDPGQGLRLIYYSQIVNDFQKGDIAEGYSVSREKKESFPLTVTSAQKNPTAFYLCASSIGGGFIDNEQFFGPGTRLTVL.